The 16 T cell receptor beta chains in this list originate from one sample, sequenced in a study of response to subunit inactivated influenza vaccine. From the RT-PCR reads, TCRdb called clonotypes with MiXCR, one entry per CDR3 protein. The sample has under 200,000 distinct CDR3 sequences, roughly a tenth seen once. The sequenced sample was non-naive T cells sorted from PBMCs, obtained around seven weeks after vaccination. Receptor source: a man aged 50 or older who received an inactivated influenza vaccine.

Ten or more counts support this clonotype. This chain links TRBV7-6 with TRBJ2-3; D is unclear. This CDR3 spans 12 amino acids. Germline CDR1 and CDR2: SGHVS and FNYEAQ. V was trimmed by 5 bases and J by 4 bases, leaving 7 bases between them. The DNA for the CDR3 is TGTGCCAGCAGCCGTCCAGCAGATACGCAGTATTTT. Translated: CASSRPADTQYF.

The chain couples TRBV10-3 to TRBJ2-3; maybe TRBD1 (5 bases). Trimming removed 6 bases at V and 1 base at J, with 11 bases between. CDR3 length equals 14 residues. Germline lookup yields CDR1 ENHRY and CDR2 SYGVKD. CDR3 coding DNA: TGTGCCATCAGGTCGCAGGGTGGCACAGATACGCAGTATTTT. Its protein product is CAIRSQGGTDTQYF.

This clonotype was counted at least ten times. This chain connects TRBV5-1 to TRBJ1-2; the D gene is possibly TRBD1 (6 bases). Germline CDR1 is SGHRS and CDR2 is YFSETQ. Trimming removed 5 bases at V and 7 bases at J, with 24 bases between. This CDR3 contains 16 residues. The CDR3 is CASRQSTGTIPSGYTF. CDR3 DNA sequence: TGCGCCAGCAGACAGAGTACCGGGACAATCCCCAGTGGCTACACCTTC.

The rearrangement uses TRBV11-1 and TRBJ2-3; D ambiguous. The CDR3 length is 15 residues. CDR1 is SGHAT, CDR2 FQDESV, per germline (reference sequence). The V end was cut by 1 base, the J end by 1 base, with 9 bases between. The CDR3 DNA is TGTGCCAGCAGCTTAGGGGCCTTGGGCACAGATACGCAGTATTTT. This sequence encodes CASSLGALGTDTQYF.

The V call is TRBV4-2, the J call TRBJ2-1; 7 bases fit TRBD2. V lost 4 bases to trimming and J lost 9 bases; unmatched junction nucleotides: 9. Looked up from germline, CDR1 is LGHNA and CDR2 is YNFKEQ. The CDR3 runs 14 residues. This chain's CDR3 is CASSLTRGGGEQFF. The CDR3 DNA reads TGTGCCAGCAGCCTGACCCGCGGGGGAGGTGAGCAGTTCTTC.

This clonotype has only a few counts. CDR3 sequence: CASSWIAGGGHEQFF. CDR3 nucleotides: TGTGCCAGCAGCTGGATAGCGGGGGGAGGGCATGAGCAGTTCTTC. This chain links TRBV5-5 with TRBJ2-1; the match to TRBD2 covers 10 bases. V lost 3 bases and J lost 8; bases outside the gene matches: 8. The CDR3 runs to 15 residues. Germline V lookup: CDR1 SGHKS, CDR2 YYEKEE (reference sequence).

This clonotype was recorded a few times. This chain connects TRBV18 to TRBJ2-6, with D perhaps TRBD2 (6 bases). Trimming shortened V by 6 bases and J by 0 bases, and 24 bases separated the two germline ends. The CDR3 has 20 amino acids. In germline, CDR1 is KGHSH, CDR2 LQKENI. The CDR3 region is CASSLTNPGRGSSGANVLTF. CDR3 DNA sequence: TGTGCCAGCTCTCTGACTAATCCGGGACGGGGGAGCTCTGGGGCCAACGTCCTGACTTTC.

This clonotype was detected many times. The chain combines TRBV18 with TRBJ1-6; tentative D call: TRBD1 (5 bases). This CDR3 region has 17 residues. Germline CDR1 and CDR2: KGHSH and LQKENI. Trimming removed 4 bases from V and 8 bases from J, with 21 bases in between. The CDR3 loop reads CASSRMAGSLSDSPLHF. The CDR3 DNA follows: TGTGCCAGCTCACGTATGGCAGGGAGTTTGTCGGATTCACCCCTCCACTTT. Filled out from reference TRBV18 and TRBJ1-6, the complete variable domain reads NAGVMQNPRHLVRRRGQEARLRCSPMKGHSHVYWYRQLPEEGLKFMVYLQKENIIDESGMPKERFSAEFPKEGPSILRIQQVVRGDSAAYFCASSRMAGSLSDSPLHFGNGTRLTVT.

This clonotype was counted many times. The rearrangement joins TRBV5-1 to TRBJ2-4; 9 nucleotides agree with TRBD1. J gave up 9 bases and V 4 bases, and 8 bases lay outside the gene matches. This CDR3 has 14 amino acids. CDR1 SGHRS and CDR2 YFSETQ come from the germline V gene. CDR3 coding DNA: TGCGCCAGCAGCGCCCGACAGGGGGGCGGCATTCAGTACTTC. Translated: CASSARQGGGIQYF.

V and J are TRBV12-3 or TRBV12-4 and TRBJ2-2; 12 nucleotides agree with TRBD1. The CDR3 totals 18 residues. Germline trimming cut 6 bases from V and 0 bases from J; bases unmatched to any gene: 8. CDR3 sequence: CASRRSGTGGPNTGELFF. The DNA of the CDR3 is TGTGCCAGCAGACGGTCCGGGACAGGGGGCCCGAACACCGGGGAGCTGTTTTTT.

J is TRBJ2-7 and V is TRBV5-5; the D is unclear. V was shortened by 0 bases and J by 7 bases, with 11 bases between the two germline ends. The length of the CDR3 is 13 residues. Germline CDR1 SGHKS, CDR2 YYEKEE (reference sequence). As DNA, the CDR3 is TGTGCCAGCAGCTTGGTGCTATACTTGGAGCAGTACTTC. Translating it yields CASSLVLYLEQYF.

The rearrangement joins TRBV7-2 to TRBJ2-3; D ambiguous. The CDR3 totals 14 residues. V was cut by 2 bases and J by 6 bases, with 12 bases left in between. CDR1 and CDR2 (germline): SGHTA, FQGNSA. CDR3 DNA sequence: TGTGCCAGCAGCTTAACGTGGAGTGGGGATACGCAGTATTTT. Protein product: CASSLTWSGDTQYF.

CDR3 DNA: TGTGCCAGCAGTTACTCGAGTCGGGGAGGCACAGATACGCAGTATTTT. Protein: CASSYSSRGGTDTQYF. The genes are TRBV6-5 and TRBJ2-3; tentatively, D is TRBD2 (5 bases). V shed 0 bases and J shed 1 base, with 11 bases lying between them. Germline lookup yields CDR1 MNHEY and CDR2 SVGAGI. This CDR3 contains 16 residues.

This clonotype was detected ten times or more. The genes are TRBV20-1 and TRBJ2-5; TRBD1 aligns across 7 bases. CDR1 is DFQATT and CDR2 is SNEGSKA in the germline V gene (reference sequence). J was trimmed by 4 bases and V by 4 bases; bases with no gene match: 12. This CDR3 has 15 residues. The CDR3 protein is CSAKDREWYLETQYF. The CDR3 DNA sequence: TGCAGTGCTAAAGACAGGGAATGGTATCTAGAGACCCAGTACTTC.

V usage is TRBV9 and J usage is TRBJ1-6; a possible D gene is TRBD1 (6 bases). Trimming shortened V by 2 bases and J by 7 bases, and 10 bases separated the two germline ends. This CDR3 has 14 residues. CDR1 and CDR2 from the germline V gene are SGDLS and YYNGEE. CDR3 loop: CASSVGTYNSPLHF. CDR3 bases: TGTGCCAGCAGCGTCGGGACATACAATTCACCCCTCCACTTT. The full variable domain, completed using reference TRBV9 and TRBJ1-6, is DSGVTQTPKHLITATGQRVTLRCSPRSGDLSVYWYQQSLDQGLQFLIQYYNGEERAKGNILERFSAQQFPDLHSELNLSSLELGDSALYFCASSVGTYNSPLHFGNGTRLTVT.

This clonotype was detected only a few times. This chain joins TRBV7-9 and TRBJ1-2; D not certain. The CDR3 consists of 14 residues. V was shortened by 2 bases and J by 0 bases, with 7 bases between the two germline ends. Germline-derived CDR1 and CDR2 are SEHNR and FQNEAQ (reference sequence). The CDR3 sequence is CASSLTAANYGYTF. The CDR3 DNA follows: TGTGCCAGCAGCTTAACAGCAGCTAACTATGGCTACACCTTC.